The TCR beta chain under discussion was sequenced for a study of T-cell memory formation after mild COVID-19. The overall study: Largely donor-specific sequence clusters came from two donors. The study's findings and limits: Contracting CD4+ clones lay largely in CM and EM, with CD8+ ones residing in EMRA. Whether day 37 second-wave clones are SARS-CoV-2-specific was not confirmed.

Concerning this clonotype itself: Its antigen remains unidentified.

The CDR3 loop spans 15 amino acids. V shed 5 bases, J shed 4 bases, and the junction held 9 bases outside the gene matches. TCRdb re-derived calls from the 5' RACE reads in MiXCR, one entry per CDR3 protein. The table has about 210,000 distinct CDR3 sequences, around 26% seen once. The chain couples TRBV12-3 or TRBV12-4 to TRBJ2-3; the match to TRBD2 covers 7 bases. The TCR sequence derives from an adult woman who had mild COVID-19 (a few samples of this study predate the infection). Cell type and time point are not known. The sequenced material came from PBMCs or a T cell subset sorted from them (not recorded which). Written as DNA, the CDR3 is TGTGCCAGCAGTCCCCCCGGTGGGGGGGCAGATACGCAGTATTTT. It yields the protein CASSPPGGGADTQYF.